These 20 T cell receptor beta chains were all obtained from the same sample, sequenced in a study of T cells in localized non-small cell lung cancer. Profiled with immunoSEQ multiplex PCR; TCRdb holds only in-frame clones, not every one. The table shows 40,000 or so clones, with almost 85% occurring only once. Sequenced material: peripheral blood, taken before any cancer treatment. These receptor sequences come from a male donor aged 60 or over with stage III squamous cell lung carcinoma.

In this sample, this clone turned up a few times. The same CDR3 arises from other DNA sequences in this sample as well. The rearrangement links TRBV18 to TRBJ1-1; D gene unclear. Per the germline V gene, CDR1 is KGHSH and CDR2 is LQKENI. This CDR3 spans 13 amino acids. The V and J ends lost 2 bases and 0 bases respectively, with 4 bases between them. For the CDR3, the DNA is TGTGCCAGCTCACCAGGGCTGAACACTGAAGCTTTCTTT. Amino acids: CASSPGLNTEAFF.

V and J are TRBV5-1 and TRBJ2-2, with a weak D call TRBD1 (5 bases). The CDR3 spans 13 residues. Germline CDR1 and CDR2: SGHRS and YFSETQ. V lost 1 base and J 8 bases, leaving 9 bases between the germline ends. The CDR3 loop reads CASSLQGPGELFF. The DNA for the CDR3 is TGCGCCAGCAGCTTGCAGGGTCCGGGGGAGCTGTTTTTT. The full variable domain, completed using reference TRBV5-1 and TRBJ2-2, is KAGVTQTPRYLIKTRGQQVTLSCSPISGHRSVSWYQQTPGQGLQFLFEYFSETQRNKGNFPGRFSGRQFSNSRSEMNVSTLELGDSALYLCASSLQGPGELFFGEGSRLTVL.

The chain couples TRBV5-1 to TRBJ2-1; D is ambiguous. Trimming removed 0 bases from V and 7 bases from J, with 5 bases in between. The CDR3 spans 12 residues. Germline V gene sequence: CDR1 SGHRS, CDR2 YFSETQ. The CDR3 region is CASSLDGNEQFF. Written as DNA, the CDR3 is TGCGCCAGCAGCTTGGACGGTAATGAGCAGTTCTTC.

This clone was seen once. The chain recombines TRBV7-2 with TRBJ1-2; the D gene is possibly TRBD1 (5 bases). The CDR3 covers 14 residues. From germline, CDR1 is SGHTA and CDR2 FQGNSA. V was trimmed by 1 base and J by 0 bases, leaving 6 bases between them. CDR3 protein: CASSLVTANYGYTF. The CDR3 DNA follows: TGTGCCAGCAGCTTAGTGACAGCTAACTATGGCTACACCTTC.

The chain recombines TRBV5-5 with TRBJ1-4; possible D gene TRBD1, 5 bases. V lost 3 bases and J 7 bases, leaving 13 bases between the germline ends. This CDR3 contains 14 residues. From germline, CDR1 is SGHKS and CDR2 YYEKEE (reference sequence). As DNA, the CDR3 is TGTGCCAGCAGCTGGGACGTCCGGGGTGAAAAACTGTTTTTT. It is translated as CASSWDVRGEKLFF.

The chain couples TRBV2 to TRBJ2-5; TRBD1 matches at 10 bases. The CDR3 runs 13 residues. The V gene end was trimmed by 7 bases and the J gene end by 5 bases; junction bases not matched to a gene: 4. Germline values: CDR1 SNHLY, CDR2 FYNNEI. The DNA of the CDR3 is TGTGCCAGCATGACAGGGGGCTACGAGACCCAGTACTTC. This encodes CASMTGGYETQYF.

The genes are TRBV15 and TRBJ1-1; D gene unclear. The V gene's germline CDR1 is LNHNV and CDR2 YYDKDF (reference sequence). The CDR3 length is 14 residues. Trimming shortened V by 8 bases and J by 0 bases, and 13 bases separated the two germline ends. CDR3 region: CATSIGSLNTEAFF. CDR3 in DNA: TGTGCCACCTCGATCGGCTCCTTGAACACTGAAGCTTTCTTT.

The gene calls are TRBV5-1 and TRBJ1-4; tentatively, D is TRBD1 (6 bases). Germline V gene lookup returns CDR1 SGHRS and CDR2 YFSETQ. Trimming left V 7 bases short and J 8 bases short, with 18 bases between. This CDR3 contains 14 residues. The CDR3 DNA sequence: TGCGCCAGCTCCCTAGAGGGGGTTAAAGAAAAACTGTTTTTT. This translates into CASSLEGVKEKLFF.

The V and J genes are TRBV7-9 and TRBJ1-5, with D tentatively TRBD1 (5 bases). V was pared by 6 bases and J by 6 bases, with 9 bases between. CDR1 is SEHNR, CDR2 FQNEAQ, per germline (reference sequence). This CDR3 comprises 12 residues. CDR3 residues: CASSPDSQPQHF. CDR3 nucleotide sequence: TGTGCCAGCAGTCCAGACAGTCAGCCCCAGCATTTT. The full variable domain, in which reference TRBV7-9 and TRBJ1-5 provide the parts outside the CDR3, is DTGVSQNPRHKITKRGQNVTFRCDPISEHNRLYWYRQTLGQGPEFLTYFQNEAQLEKSRLLSDRFSAERPKGSFSTLEIQRTEQGDSAMYLCASSPDSQPQHFGDGTRLSIL.

The V and J genes are TRBV7-2 and TRBJ1-2, with D possibly TRBD1 on 6 matching bases. This CDR3 spans 13 amino acids. The V gene lost 2 bases and the J gene lost 8 bases, with 12 bases spanning the gap. CDR1 is SGHTA, CDR2 FQGNSA, per germline. The DNA for the CDR3 is TGTGCCAGCAGCTTACAGGGGCGAGGCGGCTACACCTTC. This encodes CASSLQGRGGYTF.

The chain couples TRBV7-8 to TRBJ1-6; 9 nucleotides line up with TRBD1. Per the germline V gene, CDR1 is SGHVS and CDR2 is FQNEAQ. V shed 3 bases, J shed 7 bases, and the junction held 4 bases outside the gene matches. The CDR3 loop spans 15 amino acids. This chain's CDR3 is CASSLGQGRNSPLHF. The CDR3 DNA reads as TGTGCCAGCAGCTTGGGACAGGGAAGGAATTCACCCCTCCACTTT.

As for this clone: This same CDR3 is encoded by further DNA sequences in the sample. The chain recombines TRBV5-1 with TRBJ2-3, with D possibly being TRBD2 (6 bases). Germline V gene lookup returns CDR1 SGHRS and CDR2 YFSETQ. CDR3 length equals 15 residues. Trimming removed 0 bases from V and 1 base from J, with 9 bases in between. The CDR3 DNA reads TGCGCCAGCAGCTTGGCGGGGGATCGCACAGATACGCAGTATTTT. The encoded protein is CASSLAGDRTDTQYF.

The chain recombines TRBV19 with TRBJ2-3; no clear D gene. The CDR3 is 15 amino acids. Germline V CDR1 and CDR2: LNHDA, SQIVND (reference sequence). Trimming pared 6 bases from V and 0 bases from J, leaving 13 bases between. The CDR3 loop is CASRMTDLSTDTQYF. CDR3 sequence (DNA): TGTGCCAGTAGGATGACTGATCTCAGCACAGATACGCAGTATTTT. The variable domain in full, completed from reference TRBV19 and TRBJ2-3, reads DGGITQSPKYLFRKEGQNVTLSCEQNLNHDAMYWYRQDPGQGLRLIYYSQIVNDFQKGDIAEGYSVSREKKESFPLTVTSAQKNPTAFYLCASRMTDLSTDTQYFGPGTRLTVL.

V is TRBV7-9 and J is TRBJ2-5; perhaps TRBD2 as D (6 bases). The V gene's germline CDR1 is SEHNR and CDR2 FQNEAQ (reference sequence). This CDR3 is 12 amino acids long. The V and J ends lost 4 bases and 5 bases respectively, with 8 bases between them. CDR3 coding DNA: TGTGCCAGCAGCTCCGGGGGTGAGACCCAGTACTTC. This translates into CASSSGGETQYF.

This clone appeared once. This chain links TRBV7-9 with TRBJ2-5; D gene ambiguous. CDR3 length equals 12 residues. With 6 bases removed from V and 2 bases from J, the gap between germline ends came to 7 bases. The germline V gene has CDR1 SEHNR and CDR2 FQNEAQ (reference sequence). CDR3 loop: CASRDVQETQYF. DNA for the CDR3: TGTGCCAGCAGGGATGTACAAGAGACCCAGTACTTC.

CDR3: CASSVQGPGYTF. The CDR3 DNA reads TGCGCCAGCAGCGTACAGGGGCCCGGCTACACCTTC. V is TRBV5-1 and J is TRBJ1-2; 7 bases map to TRBD1. After removal of 4 bases from V and 8 bases from J, the junction contained 5 bases not matched to a gene. This CDR3 is 12 amino acids long. In germline, CDR1 is SGHRS, CDR2 YFSETQ.

This chain links TRBV19 with TRBJ2-2; no reliable D call. Germline V gene sequence: CDR1 LNHDA, CDR2 SQIVND (reference sequence). This CDR3 region has 15 residues. V gave up 0 bases and J gave up 3 bases, with 8 bases separating them. CDR3 protein: CASSIEDGYTGELFF. For the CDR3, the DNA is TGTGCCAGTAGTATAGAGGACGGCTACACCGGGGAGCTGTTTTTT. The full variable domain, in which reference TRBV19 and TRBJ2-2 provide the parts outside the CDR3, is DGGITQSPKYLFRKEGQNVTLSCEQNLNHDAMYWYRQDPGQGLRLIYYSQIVNDFQKGDIAEGYSVSREKKESFPLTVTSAQKNPTAFYLCASSIEDGYTGELFFGEGSRLTVL.

CDR3 in amino acids: CAWAPGVGEQFF. For the CDR3, the DNA is TGTGCCTGGGCCCCCGGGGTCGGTGAGCAGTTCTTC. This sequence joins TRBV30 and TRBJ2-1, with TRBD2 as a possible D gene (5 bases). Looked up from germline, CDR1 is GTSNPN and CDR2 is SVGIG (reference sequence). There are 12 residues in the CDR3. Trimming removed 5 bases at V and 9 bases at J, with 14 bases between. The full variable domain, completed using reference TRBV30 and TRBJ2-1, is SQTIHQWPATLVQPVGSPLSLECTVEGTSNPNLYWYRQAAGRGLQLLFYSVGIGQISSEVPQNLSASRPQDRQFILSSKKLLLSDSGFYLCAWAPGVGEQFFGPGTRLTVL.

CDR3 coding DNA: TGTGCCAGCAGCCCCGGACAGCCAAAGAAGAACACTGAAGCTTTCTTT. It codes for CASSPGQPKKNTEAFF. The V and J genes are TRBV9 and TRBJ1-1, with D possibly TRBD1 on 6 matching bases. This CDR3 region has 16 residues. V gave up 4 bases and J gave up 1 base, with 17 bases separating them. Germline-derived CDR1 and CDR2 are SGDLS and YYNGEE.

The gene calls are TRBV18 and TRBJ2-5; 7 nucleotides align to TRBD1. The CDR3 has 14 residues. Looked up from germline, CDR1 is KGHSH and CDR2 is LQKENI. With V trimmed by 2 bases and J by 2 bases, 2 bases remained unmatched. The CDR3 region has the DNA TGTGCCAGCTCACCAGGGACAGTTCAAGAGACCCAGTACTTC. It yields the protein CASSPGTVQETQYF.